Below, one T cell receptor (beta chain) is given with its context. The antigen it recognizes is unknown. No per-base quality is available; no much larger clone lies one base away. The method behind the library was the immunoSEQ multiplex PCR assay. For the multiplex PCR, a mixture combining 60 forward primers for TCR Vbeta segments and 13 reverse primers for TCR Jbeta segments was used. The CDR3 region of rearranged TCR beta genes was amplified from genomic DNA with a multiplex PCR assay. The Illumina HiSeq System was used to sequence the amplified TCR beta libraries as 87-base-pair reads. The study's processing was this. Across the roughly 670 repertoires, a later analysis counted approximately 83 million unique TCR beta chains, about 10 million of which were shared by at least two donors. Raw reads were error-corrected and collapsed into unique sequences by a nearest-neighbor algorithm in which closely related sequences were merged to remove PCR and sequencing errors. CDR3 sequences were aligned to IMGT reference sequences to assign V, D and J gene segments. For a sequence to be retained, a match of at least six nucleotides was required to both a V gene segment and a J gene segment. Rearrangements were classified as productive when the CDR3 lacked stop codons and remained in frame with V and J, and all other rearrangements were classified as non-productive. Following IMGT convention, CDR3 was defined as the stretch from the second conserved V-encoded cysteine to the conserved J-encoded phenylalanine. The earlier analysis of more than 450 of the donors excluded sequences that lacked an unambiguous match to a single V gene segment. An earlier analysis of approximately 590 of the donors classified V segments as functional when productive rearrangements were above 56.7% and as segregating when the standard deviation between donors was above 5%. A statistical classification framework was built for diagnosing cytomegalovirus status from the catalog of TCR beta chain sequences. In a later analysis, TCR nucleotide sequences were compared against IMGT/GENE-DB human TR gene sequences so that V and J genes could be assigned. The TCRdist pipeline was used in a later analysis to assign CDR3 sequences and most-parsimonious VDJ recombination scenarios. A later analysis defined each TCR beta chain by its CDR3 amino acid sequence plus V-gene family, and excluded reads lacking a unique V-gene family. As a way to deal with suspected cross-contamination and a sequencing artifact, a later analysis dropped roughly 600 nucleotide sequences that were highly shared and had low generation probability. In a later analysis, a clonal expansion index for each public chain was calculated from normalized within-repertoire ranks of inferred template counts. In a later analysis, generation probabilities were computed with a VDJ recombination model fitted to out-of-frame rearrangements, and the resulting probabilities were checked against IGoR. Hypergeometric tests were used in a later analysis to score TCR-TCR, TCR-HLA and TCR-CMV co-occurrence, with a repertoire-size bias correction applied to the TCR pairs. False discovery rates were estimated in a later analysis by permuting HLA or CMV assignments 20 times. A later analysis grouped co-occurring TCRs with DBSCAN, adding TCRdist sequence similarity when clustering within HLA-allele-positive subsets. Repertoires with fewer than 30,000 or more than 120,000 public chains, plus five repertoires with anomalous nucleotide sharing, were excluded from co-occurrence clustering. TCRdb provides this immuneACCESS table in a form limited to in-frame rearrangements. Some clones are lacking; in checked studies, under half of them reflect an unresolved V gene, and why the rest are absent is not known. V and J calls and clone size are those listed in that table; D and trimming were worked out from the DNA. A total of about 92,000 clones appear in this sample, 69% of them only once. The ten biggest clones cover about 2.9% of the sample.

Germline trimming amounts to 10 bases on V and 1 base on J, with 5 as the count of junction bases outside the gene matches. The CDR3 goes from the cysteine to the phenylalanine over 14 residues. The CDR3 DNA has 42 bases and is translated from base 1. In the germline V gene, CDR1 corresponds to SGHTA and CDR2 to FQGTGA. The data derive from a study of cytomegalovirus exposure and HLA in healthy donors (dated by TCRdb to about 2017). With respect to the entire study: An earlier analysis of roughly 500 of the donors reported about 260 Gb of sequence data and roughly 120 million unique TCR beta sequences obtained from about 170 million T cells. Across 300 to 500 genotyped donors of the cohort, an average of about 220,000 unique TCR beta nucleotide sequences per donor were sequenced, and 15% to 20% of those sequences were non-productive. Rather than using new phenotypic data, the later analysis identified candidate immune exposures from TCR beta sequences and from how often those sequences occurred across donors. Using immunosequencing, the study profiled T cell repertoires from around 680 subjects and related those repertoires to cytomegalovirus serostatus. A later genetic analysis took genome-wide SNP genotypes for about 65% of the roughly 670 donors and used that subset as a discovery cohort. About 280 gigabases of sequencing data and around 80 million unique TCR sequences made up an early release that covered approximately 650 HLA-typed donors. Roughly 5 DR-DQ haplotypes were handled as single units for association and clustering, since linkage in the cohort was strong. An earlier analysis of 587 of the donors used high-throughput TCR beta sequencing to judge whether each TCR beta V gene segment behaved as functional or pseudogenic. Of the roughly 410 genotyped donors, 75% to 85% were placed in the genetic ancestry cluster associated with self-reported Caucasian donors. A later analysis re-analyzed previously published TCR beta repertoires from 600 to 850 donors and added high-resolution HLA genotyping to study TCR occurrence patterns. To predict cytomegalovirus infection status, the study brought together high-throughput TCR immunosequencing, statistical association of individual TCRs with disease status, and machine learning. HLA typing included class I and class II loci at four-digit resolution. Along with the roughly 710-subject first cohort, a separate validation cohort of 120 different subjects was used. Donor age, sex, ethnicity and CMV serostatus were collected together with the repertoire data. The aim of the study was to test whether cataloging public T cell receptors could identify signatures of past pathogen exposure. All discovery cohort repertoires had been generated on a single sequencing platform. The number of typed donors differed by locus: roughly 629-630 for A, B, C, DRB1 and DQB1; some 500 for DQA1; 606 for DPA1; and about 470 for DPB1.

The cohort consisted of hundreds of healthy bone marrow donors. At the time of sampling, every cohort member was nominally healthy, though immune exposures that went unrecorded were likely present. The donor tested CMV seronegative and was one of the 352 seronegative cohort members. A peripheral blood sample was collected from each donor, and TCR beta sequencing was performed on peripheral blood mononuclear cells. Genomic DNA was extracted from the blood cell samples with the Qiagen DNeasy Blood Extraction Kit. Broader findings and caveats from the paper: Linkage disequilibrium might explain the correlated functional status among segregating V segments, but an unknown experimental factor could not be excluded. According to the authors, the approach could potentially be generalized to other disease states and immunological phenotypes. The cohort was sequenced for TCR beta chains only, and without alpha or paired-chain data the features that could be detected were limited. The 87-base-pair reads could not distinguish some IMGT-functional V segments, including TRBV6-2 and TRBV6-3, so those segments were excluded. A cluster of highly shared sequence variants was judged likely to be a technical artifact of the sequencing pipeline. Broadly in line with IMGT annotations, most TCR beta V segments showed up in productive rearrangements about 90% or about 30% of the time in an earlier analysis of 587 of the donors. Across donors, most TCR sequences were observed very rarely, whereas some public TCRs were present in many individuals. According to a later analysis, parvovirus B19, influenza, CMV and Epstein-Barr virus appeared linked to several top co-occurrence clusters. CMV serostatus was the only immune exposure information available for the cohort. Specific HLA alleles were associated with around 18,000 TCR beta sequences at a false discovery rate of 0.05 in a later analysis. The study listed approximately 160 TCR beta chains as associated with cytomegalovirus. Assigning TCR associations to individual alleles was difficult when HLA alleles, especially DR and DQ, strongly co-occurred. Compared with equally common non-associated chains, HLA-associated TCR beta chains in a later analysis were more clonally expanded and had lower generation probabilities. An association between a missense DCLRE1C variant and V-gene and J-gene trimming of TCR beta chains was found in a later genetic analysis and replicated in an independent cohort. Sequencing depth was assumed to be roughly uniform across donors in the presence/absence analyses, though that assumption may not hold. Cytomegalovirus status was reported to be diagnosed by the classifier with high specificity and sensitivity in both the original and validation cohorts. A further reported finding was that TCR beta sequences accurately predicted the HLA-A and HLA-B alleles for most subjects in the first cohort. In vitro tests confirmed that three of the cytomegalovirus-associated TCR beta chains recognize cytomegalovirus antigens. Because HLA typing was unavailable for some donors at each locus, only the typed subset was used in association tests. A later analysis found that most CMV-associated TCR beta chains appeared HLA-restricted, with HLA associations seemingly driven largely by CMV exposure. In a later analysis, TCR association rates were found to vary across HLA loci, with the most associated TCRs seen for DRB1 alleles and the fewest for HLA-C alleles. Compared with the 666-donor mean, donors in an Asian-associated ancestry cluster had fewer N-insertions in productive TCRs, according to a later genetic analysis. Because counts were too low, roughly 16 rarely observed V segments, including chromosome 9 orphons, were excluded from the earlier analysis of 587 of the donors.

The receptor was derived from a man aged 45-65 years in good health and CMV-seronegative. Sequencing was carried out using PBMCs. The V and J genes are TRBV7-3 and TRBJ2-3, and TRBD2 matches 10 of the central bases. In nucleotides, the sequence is TGTGCCACCCAGCTAGCGGGGGGCACAGATACGCAGTATTTT. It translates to CATQLAGGTDTQYF.